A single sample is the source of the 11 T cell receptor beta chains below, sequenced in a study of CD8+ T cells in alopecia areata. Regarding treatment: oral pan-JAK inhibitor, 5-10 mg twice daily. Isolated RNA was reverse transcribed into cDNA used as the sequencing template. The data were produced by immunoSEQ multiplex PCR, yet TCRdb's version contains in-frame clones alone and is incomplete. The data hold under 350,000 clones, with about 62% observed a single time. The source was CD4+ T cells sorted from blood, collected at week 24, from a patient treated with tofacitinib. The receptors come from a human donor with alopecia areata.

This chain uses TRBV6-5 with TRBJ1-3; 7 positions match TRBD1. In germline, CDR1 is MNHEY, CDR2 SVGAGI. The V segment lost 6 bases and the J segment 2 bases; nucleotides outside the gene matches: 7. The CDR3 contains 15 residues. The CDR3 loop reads CASRPQGTPGNTIYF. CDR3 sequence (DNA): TGTGCCAGCAGACCACAGGGGACTCCTGGAAACACCATATATTTT.

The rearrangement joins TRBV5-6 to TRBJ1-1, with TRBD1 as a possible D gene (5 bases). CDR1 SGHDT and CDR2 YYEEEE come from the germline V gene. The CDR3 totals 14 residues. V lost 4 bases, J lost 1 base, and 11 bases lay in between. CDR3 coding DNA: TGTGCCAGCAGCGGTCGGACAAGGAACACTGAAGCTTTCTTT. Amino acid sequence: CASSGRTRNTEAFF.

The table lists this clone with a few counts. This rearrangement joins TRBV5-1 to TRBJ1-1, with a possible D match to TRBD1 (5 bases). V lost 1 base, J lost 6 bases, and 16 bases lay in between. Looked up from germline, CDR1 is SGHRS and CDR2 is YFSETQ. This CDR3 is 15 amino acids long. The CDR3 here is CASSLSGRAGSEAFF. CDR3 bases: TGCGCCAGCAGCTTGAGCGGCAGGGCGGGATCTGAAGCTTTCTTT.

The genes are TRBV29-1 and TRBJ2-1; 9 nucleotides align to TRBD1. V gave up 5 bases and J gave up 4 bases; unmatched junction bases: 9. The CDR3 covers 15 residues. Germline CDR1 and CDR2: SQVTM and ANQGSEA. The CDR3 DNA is TGCAGCGTTAACCCACAGGGGGCCACGTACAATGAGCAGTTCTTC. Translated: CSVNPQGATYNEQFF.

The CDR3 nucleotides are TGTGCCAGCAGCGTAGAGGGACTTCCTCAAGAGACCCAGTACTTC. Protein sequence: CASSVEGLPQETQYF. V is TRBV9 and J is TRBJ2-5; possible D gene TRBD2, 6 bases. The germline V gene has CDR1 SGDLS and CDR2 YYNGEE. V lost 0 bases and J lost 2, with 11 bases in between. The CDR3 extends over 15 amino acids.

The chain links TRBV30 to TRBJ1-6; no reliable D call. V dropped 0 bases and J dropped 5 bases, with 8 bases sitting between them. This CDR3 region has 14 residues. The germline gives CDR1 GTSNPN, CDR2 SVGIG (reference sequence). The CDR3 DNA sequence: TGTGCCTGGAGTGTGTATCAGAATAATTCACCCCTCCACTTT. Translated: CAWSVYQNNSPLHF.

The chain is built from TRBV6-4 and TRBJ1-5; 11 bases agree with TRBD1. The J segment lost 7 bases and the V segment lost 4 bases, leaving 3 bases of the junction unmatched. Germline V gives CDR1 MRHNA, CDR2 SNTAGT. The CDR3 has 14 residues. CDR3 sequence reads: CASSARTGGQPQHF. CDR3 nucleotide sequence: TGTGCCAGCAGTGCCCGGACAGGGGGCCAGCCCCAGCATTTT.

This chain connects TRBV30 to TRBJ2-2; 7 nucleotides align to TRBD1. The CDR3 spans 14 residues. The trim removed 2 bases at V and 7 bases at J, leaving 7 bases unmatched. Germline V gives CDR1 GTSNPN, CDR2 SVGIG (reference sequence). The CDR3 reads CAWSPRRGLGELFF. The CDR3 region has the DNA TGTGCCTGGAGTCCCCGAAGGGGGCTCGGGGAGCTGTTTTTT.

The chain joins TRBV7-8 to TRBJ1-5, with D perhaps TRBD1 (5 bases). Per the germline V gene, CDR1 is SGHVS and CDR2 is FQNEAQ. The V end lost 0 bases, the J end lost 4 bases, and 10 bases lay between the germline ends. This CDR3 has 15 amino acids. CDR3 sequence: CASSLAGAANQPQHF. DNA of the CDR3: TGTGCCAGCAGCTTAGCAGGGGCAGCAAATCAGCCCCAGCATTTT.

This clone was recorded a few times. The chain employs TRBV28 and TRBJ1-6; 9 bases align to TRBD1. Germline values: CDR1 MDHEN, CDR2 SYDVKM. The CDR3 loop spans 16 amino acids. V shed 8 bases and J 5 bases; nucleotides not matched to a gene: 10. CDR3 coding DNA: TGTGCCAGCTATCTCGACGGGACAGGGAATAATTCACCCCTCCACTTT. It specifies CASYLDGTGNNSPLHF.

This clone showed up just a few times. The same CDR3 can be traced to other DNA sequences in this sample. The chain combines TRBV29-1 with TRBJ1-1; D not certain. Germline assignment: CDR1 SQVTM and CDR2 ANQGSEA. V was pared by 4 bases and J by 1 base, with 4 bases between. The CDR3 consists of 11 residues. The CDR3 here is CSVGKNTEAFF. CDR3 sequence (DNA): TGCAGCGTTGGGAAGAACACTGAAGCTTTCTTT.